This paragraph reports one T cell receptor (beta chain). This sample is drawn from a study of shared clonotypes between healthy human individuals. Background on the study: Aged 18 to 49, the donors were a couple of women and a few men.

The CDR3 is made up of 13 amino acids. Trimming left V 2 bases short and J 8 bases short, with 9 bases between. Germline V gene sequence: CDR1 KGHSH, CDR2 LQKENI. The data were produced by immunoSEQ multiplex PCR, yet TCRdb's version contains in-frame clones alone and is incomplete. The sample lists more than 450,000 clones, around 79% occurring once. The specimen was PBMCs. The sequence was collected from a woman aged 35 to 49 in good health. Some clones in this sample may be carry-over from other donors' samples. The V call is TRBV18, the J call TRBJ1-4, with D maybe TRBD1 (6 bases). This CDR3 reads CASSPSGGEKLFF. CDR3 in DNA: TGTGCCAGCTCACCATCGGGGGGCGAAAAACTGTTTTTT.